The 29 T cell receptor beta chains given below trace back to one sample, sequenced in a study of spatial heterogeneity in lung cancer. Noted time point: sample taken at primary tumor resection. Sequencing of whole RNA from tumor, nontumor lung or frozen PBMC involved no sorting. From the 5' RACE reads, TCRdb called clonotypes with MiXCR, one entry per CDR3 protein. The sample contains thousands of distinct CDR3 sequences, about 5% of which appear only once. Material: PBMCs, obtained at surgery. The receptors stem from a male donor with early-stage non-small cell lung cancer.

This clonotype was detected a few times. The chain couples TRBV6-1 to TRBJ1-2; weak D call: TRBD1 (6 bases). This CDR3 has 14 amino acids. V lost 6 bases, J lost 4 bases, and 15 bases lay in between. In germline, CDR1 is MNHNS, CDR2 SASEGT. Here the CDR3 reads CASSPGHDLYGYTF. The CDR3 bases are TGTGCCAGCAGCCCGGGACATGACCTCTATGGCTACACCTTC.

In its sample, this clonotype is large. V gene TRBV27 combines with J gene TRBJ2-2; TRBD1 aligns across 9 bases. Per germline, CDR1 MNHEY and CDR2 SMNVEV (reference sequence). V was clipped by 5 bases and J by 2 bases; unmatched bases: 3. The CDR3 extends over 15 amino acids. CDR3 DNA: TGTGCCAGCAGTCTACAGGGGGCAAACACCGGGGAGCTGTTTTTT. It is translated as CASSLQGANTGELFF.

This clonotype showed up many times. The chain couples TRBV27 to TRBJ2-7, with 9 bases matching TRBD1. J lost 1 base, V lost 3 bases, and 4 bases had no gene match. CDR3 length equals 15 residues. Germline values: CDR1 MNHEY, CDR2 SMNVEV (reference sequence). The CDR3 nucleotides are TGTGCCAGCAGTTTGACGGACAGGGGATCCTACGAGCAGTACTTC. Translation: CASSLTDRGSYEQYF.

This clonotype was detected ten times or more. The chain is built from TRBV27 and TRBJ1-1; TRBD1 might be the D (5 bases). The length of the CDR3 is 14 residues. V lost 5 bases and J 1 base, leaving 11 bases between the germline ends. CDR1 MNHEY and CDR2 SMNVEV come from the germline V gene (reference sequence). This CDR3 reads CASSPTDRNTEAFF. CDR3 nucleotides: TGTGCCAGCAGTCCCACCGACAGGAACACTGAAGCTTTCTTT.

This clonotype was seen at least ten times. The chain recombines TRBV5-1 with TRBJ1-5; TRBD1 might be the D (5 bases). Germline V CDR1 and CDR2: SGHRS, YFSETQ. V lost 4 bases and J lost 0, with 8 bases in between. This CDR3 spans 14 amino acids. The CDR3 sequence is CASSPDNSNQPQHF. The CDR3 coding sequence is TGCGCCAGCAGCCCGGACAATAGCAATCAGCCCCAGCATTTT.

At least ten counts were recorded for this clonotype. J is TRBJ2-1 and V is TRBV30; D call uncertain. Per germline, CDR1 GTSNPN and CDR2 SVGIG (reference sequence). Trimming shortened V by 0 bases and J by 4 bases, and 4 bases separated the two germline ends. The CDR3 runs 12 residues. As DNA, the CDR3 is TGTGCCTGGAGTGTAGAATACAATGAGCAGTTCTTC. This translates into CAWSVEYNEQFF.

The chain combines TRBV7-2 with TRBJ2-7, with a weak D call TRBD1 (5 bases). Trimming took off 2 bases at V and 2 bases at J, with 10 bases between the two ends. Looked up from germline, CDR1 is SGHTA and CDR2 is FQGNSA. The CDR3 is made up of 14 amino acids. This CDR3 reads CASSLRQGTYEQYF. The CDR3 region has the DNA TGTGCCAGCAGCTTACGGCAGGGTACCTACGAGCAGTACTTC.

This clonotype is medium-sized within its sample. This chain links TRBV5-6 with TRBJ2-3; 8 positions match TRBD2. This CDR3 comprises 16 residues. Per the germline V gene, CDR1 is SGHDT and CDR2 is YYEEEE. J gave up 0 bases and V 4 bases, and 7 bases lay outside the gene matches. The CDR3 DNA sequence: TGTGCCAGCAGCAGAACTAGCGGCAAAAGCACAGATACGCAGTATTTT. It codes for CASSRTSGKSTDTQYF.

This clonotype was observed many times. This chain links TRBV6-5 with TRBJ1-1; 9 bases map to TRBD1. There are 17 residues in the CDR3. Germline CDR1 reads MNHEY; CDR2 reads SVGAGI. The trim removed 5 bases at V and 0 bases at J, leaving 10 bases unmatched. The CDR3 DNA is TGTGCCAGCAGTGAACTGACAGGGGGGGAGATGAACACTGAAGCTTTCTTT. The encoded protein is CASSELTGGEMNTEAFF.

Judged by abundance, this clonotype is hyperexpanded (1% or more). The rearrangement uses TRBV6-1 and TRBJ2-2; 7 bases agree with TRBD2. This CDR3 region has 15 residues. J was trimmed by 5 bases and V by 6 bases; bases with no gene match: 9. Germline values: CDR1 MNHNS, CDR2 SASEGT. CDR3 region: CASSPMAGETGELFF. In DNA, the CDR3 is TGTGCCAGCAGCCCGATGGCGGGGGAGACCGGGGAGCTGTTTTTT.

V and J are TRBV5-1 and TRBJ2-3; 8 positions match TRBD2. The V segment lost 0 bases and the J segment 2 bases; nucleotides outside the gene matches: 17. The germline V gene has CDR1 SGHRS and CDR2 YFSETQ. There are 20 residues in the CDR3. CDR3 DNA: TGCGCCAGCAGCTTGGCAGTCAAAACTACGCGGGGGGACCCCACAGATACGCAGTATTTT. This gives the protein CASSLAVKTTRGDPTDTQYF.

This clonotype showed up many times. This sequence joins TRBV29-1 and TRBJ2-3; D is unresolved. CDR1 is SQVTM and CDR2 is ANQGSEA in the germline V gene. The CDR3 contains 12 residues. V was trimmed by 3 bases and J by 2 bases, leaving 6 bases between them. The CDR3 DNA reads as TGCAGCGTTGACTTGACCACAGATACGCAGTATTTT. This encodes CSVDLTTDTQYF.

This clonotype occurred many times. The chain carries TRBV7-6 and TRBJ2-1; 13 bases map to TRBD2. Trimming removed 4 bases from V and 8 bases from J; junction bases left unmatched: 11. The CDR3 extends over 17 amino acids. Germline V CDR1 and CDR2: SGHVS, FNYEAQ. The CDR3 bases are TGTGCCAGCAGCTCCGAGGGACTAGCGGGATCGGTCTATGAGCAGTTCTTC. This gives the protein CASSSEGLAGSVYEQFF.

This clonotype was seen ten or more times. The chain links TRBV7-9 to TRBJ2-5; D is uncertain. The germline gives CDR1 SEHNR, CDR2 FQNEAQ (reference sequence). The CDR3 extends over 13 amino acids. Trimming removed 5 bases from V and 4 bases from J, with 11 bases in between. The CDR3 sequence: CASSTGVLETQYF. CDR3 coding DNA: TGTGCCAGCAGCACGGGCGTCCTAGAGACCCAGTACTTC.

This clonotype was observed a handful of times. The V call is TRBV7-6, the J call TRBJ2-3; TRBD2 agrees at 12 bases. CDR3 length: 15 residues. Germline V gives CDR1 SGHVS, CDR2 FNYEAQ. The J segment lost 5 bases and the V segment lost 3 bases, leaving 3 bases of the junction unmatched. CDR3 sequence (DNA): TGTGCCAGCAGCTTGACTAGCGGGGGTATAGATACGCAGTATTTT. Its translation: CASSLTSGGIDTQYF.

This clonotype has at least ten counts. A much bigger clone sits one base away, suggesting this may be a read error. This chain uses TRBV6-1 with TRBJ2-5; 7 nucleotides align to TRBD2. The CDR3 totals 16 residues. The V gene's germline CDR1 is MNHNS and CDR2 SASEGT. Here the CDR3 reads CTSSEEWRELQETQYF. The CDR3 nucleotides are TGTACCAGCAGTGAAGAGTGGCGGGAGCTGCAAGAGACCCAGTACTTC.

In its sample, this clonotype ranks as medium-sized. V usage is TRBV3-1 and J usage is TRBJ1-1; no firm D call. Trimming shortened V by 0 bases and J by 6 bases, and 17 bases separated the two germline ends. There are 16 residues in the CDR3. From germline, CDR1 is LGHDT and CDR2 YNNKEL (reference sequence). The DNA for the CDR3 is TGTGCCAGCAGCCAAGAGGGCGACCTCCCTCCTGCTGAAGCTTTCTTT. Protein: CASSQEGDLPPAEAFF. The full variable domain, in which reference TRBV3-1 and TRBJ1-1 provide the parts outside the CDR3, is DTAVSQTPKYLVTQMGNDKSIKCEQNLGHDTMYWYKQDSKKFLKIMFSYNNKELIINETVPNRFSPKSPDKAHLNLHINSLELGDSAVYFCASSQEGDLPPAEAFFGQGTRLTVV.

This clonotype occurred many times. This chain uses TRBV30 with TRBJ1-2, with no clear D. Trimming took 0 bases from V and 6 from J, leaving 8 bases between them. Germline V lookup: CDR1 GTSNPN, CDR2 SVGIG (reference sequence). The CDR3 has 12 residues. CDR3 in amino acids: CAWSVGRNGYTF. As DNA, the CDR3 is TGTGCCTGGAGTGTCGGCAGGAATGGCTACACCTTC.

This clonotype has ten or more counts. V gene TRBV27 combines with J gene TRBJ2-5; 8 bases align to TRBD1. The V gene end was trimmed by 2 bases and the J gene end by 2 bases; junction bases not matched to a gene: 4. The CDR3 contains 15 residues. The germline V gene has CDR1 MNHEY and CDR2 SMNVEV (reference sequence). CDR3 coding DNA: TGTGCCAGCAGTTTAGGGACAGGCTTTCAAGAGACCCAGTACTTC. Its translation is CASSLGTGFQETQYF.

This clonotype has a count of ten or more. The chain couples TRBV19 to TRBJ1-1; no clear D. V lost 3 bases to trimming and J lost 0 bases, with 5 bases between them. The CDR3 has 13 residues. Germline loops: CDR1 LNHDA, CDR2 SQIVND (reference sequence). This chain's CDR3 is CASSINLNTEAFF. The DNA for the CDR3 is TGTGCCAGTAGTATTAATTTGAACACTGAAGCTTTCTTT.

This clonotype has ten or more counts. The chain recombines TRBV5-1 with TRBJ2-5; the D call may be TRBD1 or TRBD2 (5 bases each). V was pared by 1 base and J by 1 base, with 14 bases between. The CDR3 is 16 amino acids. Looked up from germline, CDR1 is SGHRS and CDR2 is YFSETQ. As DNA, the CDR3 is TGCGCCAGCAGCTTGAGTGGGACCCGGGGCCAAGAGACCCAGTACTTC. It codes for CASSLSGTRGQETQYF.

In DNA form, the CDR3 reads TGCGCCAGCAGCCAAGAGATGTCGGGGGCGGGCACTGAAGCTTTCTTT. It is translated as CASSQEMSGAGTEAFF. The chain links TRBV4-1 to TRBJ1-1; the D gene is possibly TRBD1 (6 bases). This CDR3 region has 16 residues. V was trimmed by 0 bases and J by 4 bases, leaving 15 bases between them. Germline lookup yields CDR1 MGHRA and CDR2 YSYEKL.

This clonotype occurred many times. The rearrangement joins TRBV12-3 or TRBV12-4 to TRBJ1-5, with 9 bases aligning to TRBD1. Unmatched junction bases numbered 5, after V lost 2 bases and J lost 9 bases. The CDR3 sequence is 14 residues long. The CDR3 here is CASSLTGGLGPQHF. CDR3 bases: TGTGCCAGCAGTTTAACAGGGGGCTTGGGGCCCCAGCATTTT.

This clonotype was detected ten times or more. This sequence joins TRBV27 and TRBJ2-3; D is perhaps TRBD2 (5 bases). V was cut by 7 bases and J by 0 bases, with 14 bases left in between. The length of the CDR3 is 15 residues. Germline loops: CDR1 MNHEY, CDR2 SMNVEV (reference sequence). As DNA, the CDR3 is TGTGCCAGCAATACCCTTAGGACTAGCACAGATACGCAGTATTTT. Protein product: CASNTLRTSTDTQYF.

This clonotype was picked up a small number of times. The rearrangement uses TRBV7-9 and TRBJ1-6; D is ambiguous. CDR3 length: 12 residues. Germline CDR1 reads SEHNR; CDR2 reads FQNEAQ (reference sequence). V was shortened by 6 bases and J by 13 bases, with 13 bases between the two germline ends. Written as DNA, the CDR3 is TGTGCCAGCAGTTTCGTTGGTCGCCCCCTCCACTTT. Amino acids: CASSFVGRPLHF.

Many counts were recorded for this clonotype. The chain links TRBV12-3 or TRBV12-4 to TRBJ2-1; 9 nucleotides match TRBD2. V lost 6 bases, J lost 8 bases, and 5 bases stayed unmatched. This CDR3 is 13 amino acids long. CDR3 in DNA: TGTGCCAGCAGGCCTAGCGGGAACCATGAGCAGTTCTTC. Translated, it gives CASRPSGNHEQFF.

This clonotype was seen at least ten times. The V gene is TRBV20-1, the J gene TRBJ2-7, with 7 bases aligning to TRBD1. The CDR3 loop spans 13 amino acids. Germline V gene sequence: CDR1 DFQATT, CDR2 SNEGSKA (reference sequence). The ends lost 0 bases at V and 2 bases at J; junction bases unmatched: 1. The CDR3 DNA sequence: TGCAGTGCTAGAGATGGACAGGCCTACGAGCAGTACTTC. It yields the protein CSARDGQAYEQYF.

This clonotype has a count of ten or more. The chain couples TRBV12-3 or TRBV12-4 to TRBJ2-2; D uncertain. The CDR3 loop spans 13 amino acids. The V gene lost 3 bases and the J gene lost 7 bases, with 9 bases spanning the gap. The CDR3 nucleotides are TGTGCCAGCAGTTTGGGGAAAGACGGGGAGCTGTTTTTT. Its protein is CASSLGKDGELFF.

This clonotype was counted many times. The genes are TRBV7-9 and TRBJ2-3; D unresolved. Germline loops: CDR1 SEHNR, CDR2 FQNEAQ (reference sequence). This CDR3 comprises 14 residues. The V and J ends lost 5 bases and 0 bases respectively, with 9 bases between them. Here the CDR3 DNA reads TGTGCCAGCAGCCTTCGGCGCAGCACAGATACGCAGTATTTT. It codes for CASSLRRSTDTQYF.